The T cell receptor (beta chain) under discussion was sequenced for a study of early T cells in non-severe SARS-CoV-2 infection. MiXCR was run by TCRdb on the 5' RACE reads, yielding one entry per CDR3 protein. Among approximately 37,000 distinct CDR3 sequences listed, approximately 5.9% were seen once. This clonotype was recorded many times. V trimming: 0 bases; J trimming: 6 bases; junction bases outside the gene matches: 10. There are 16 residues in the CDR3. The germline CDR1 and CDR2 sequences are DFQATT and SNEGSKA (reference sequence). The TCR sequence derives from an adult who was a healthcare worker with PCR-confirmed SARS-CoV-2 infection or an uninfected control (not recorded which). Sequenced here: whole blood, sampled at baseline. The chain is built from TRBV20-1 and TRBJ2-1; 8 nucleotides match TRBD1. The chain's CDR3 is CSARDLDRAEVNEQFF. As DNA, the CDR3 is TGCAGTGCTAGAGATTTGGACAGGGCTGAAGTCAATGAGCAGTTCTTC.